Sequencing of this T cell receptor beta chain was carried out in a study of blood T cell repertoires in COVID-19. Across the whole study: The analysed material was cDNA or gDNA that came from T cells, B-cell-depleted T cells, or PBMCs.

After removal of 8 bases from V and 3 bases from J, the junction contained 10 bases not matched to a gene. The germline V gene has CDR1 MNHEY and CDR2 SVGAGI. This CDR3 spans 15 amino acids. Authors' analysis steps: How many nucleated cells were present was estimated from reference gene primer amplification. Repertoires were generated with immunoSEQ multiplex PCR, while TCRdb's copy carries only in-frame clones and drops some. V, J and clone size derive from that table, while D and trimming were established from the DNA sequence. The sample lists fewer than 300,000 clones; 75% to 90% were seen once. The specimen sequenced was peripheral blood. V gene TRBV6-5 combines with J gene TRBJ1-2; 9 nucleotides line up with TRBD1. This receptor was obtained from a woman aged 70-85 years with active or convalescent COVID-19. The CDR3 spells CASQTGGGGHYGYTF. The CDR3 region has the DNA TGTGCCAGCCAGACAGGGGGAGGGGGGCACTATGGCTACACCTTC.